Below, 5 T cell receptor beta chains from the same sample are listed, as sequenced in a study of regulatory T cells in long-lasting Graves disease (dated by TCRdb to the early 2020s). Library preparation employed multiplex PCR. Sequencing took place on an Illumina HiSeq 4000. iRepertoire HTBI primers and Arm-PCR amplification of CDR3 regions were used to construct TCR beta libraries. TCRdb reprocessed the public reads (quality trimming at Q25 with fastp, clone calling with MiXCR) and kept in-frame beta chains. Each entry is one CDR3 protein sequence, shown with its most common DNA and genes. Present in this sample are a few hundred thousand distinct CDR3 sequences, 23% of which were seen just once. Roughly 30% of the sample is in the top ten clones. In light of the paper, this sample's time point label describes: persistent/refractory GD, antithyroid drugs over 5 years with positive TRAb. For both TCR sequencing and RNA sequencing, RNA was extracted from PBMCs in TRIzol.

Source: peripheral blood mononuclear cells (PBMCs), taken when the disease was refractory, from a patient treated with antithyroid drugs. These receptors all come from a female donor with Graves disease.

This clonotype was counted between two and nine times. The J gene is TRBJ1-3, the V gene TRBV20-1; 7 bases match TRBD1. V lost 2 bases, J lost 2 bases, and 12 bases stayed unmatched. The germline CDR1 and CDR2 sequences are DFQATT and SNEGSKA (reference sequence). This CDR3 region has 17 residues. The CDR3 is CSARNPSPTGAGNTIYF. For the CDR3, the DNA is TGCAGTGCTAGAAACCCCTCCCCTACAGGGGCTGGAAACACCATATATTTT.

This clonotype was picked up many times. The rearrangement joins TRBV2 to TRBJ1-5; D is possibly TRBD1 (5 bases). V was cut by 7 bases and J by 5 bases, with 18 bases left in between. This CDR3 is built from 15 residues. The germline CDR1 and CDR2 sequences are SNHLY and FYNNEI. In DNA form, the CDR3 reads TGTGCCAGCAAGTACAGGATGACAGACGATCAGCCCCAGCATTTT. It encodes CASKYRMTDDQPQHF.

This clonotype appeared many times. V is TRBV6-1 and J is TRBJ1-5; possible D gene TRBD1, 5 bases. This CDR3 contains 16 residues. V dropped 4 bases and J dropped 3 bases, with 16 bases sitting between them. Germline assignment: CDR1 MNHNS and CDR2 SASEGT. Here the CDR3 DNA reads TGTGCCAGCAGTGGCGAAACAGGAAGGAACAATCAGCCCCAGCATTTT. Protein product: CASSGETGRNNQPQHF.

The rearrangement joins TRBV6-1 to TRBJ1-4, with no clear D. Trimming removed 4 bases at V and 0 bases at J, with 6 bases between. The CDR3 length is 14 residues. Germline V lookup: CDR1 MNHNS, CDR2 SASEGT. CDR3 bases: TGTGCCAGCAGTGGGACGGCAACTAATGAAAAACTGTTTTTT. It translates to CASSGTATNEKLFF.

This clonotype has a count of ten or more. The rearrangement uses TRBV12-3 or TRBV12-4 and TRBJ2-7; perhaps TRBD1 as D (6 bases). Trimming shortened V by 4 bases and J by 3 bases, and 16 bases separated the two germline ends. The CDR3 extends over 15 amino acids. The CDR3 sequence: CASSSPQGIYYEQYF. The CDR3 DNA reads TGTGCCAGCAGTTCCCCACAGGGAATCTACTACGAGCAGTACTTC.